The 3 T cell receptor beta chains below come from one sample, sequenced in a study of blood T cell repertoires in COVID-19. Profiled with immunoSEQ multiplex PCR; TCRdb holds only in-frame clones, not every one. The sample lists approximately 190,000 clones; around 86% were seen once. Sequenced: peripheral blood. The receptors were sampled from an elderly man with acute or convalescent COVID-19.

The CDR3 nucleotides are TGCGCCAGCAGCGTAGGGAGACCTGCGACAGATACGCAGTATTTT. Translated, it gives CASSVGRPATDTQYF. This rearrangement joins TRBV5-1 to TRBJ2-3; D might be TRBD2 (5 bases). The CDR3 sequence is 15 residues long. Germline-derived CDR1 and CDR2 are SGHRS and YFSETQ. Trimming pared 4 bases from V and 3 bases from J, leaving 15 bases between.

The chain has TRBV6-2 or TRBV6-3 and TRBJ2-5; 7 nucleotides match TRBD2. The germline V gene has CDR1 MNHEY and CDR2 SVGEGT. This CDR3 region has 14 residues. V trimming: 2 bases; J trimming: 5 bases; junction bases outside the gene matches: 5. CDR3 in DNA: TGTGCCAGCAGTTACCTGACTAGCCGGGAGACCCAGTACTTC. Translated, it gives CASSYLTSRETQYF.

This chain joins TRBV6-5 and TRBJ2-7; D is ambiguous. This CDR3 has 12 amino acids. Germline CDR1 and CDR2: MNHEY and SVGAGI. The V end lost 2 bases, the J end lost 7 bases, and 9 bases lay between the germline ends. CDR3 coding DNA: TGTGCCAGCAGTTACCCCCCCCAAGAGCAGTACGTC. As protein: CASSYPPQEQYV.